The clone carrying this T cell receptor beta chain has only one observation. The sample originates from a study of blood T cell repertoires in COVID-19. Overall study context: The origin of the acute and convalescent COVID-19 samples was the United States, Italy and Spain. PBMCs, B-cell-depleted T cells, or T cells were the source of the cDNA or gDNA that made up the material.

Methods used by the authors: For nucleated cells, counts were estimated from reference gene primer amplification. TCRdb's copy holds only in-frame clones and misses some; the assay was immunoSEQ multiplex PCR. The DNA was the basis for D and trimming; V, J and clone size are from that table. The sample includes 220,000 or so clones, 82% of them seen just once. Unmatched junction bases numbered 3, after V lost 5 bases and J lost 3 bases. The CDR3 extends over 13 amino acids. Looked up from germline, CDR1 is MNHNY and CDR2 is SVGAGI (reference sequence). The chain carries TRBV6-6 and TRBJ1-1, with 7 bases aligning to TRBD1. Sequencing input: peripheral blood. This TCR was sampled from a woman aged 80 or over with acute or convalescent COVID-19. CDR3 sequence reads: CASSTDRDTEAFF. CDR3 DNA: TGTGCCAGCAGTACCGACAGGGACACTGAAGCTTTCTTT.